These T cell receptor beta chains were read from a single sample in a study of Graves' ophthalmopathy and Graves' hyperthyroidism. One entry per CDR3 protein results from TCRdb running MiXCR on the multiplex PCR reads. The data show approximately 1.2 million distinct CDR3 sequences, with roughly two fifths seen just once and around 10% held by the top ten. The material sequenced was peripheral blood or thyroid tissue (not recorded which). The receptors come from an adult man with Graves' hyperthyroidism. Each CDR3 is given with its conserved first and last residue. Fields, in order: clone size, D gene, J gene, V gene, CDR3 DNA, CDR3 protein. The D gene is left open where the match is weak. Clone size is stated in some rows and not others, as once, few, many or a class when expanded.

- | - | TRBJ2-2 | TRBV24-1 | TGTGCCACCAGTGATAGGGGCGGGGAGCTGTTTTTT | CATSDRGGELFF
- | TRBD1 | TRBJ1-2 | TRBV29-1 | TGCAGCGTAGTGCAGGGGGGTAACTATGGCTACACCTTC | CSVVQGGNYGYTF
- | TRBD2 | TRBJ2-7 | TRBV7-9 | TGTGCCAACAGCGGTAGCGGGAGAGCAACCTACGAGCAGTACTTC | CANSGSGRATYEQYF
many | - | TRBJ1-5 | TRBV20-1 | TGCAGTGCTCCAGGGGGCAATCAGCCCCAGCATTTT | CSAPGGNQPQHF
few | - | TRBJ2-2 | TRBV9 | TGTGCCAGCAGCGTAGGACCGGCAGGGGTAAACACCGGGGAGCTGTTTTTT | CASSVGPAGVNTGELFF
- | - | TRBJ2-7 | TRBV15 | TGTGCCACCAGCAGAGACTCTCCTTTTGGGGGGGGCCCCTACGAGCAGTACTTC | CATSRDSPFGGGPYEQYF
- | TRBD1 | TRBJ1-2 | TRBV11-2 | TGTGCCAGCAGCTACAATTTGGGGGACAGGGGTGGTGGCTACACCTTC | CASSYNLGDRGGGYTF
- | - | TRBJ1-2 | TRBV5-4 | TGTGCCAGCAGCCTCGGGACCGTTTCTAACTATGGCTACACCTTC | CASSLGTVSNYGYTF
many | - | TRBJ1-1 | TRBV7-2 | TGTGCCAGCAGCTTACAGGGGTGGGGTGAGGCTTTCTTT | CASSLQGWGEAFF
- | TRBD2 | TRBJ2-7 | TRBV7-8 | TGTGCCAGCAGTCCCAGCGGGGTCCGCGAGCAGTACTTC | CASSPSGVREQYF
few | TRBD1 | TRBJ2-7 | TRBV5-6 | TGTGCCAGCAGCTCCCGGGACAGGATCCTCTACGAGCAGTACTTC | CASSSRDRILYEQYF
few | - | TRBJ1-3 | TRBV9 | TGTGCCAGCAGCGTGTACGGGGGGATTGGAAACACCATATATTTT | CASSVYGGIGNTIYF
many | TRBD1 | TRBJ1-5 | TRBV12-3/TRBV12-4 | TGTGCCAGCAGTTCACGGTTGGGACAGAATATGCAGCCCCAGCATTTT | CASSSRLGQNMQPQHF
- | TRBD2 | TRBJ2-2 | TRBV11-3 | TGTGCCAGCAGCCTAGAGCGCGGGGGCACCGGGGAGCTGTTTTTT | CASSLERGGTGELFF
many | TRBD1 | TRBJ2-7 | TRBV7-8 | TGTGCCAGCAGCTTAGGTCCATTGGGACAGGGGATCTACGAGCAGTACTTC | CASSLGPLGQGIYEQYF
- | - | TRBJ2-2 | TRBV7-9 | TGTGCCAGCAGCCAAGGGAGGACTCACACCGGGGAGCTGTTTTTT | CASSQGRTHTGELFF
many | - | TRBJ1-1 | TRBV19 | TGTGCCAGTAGTATGGCCCCGGGGACTGAAGCTTTCTTT | CASSMAPGTEAFF
once | - | TRBJ2-2 | TRBV5-1 | TGCGCCAGCAGCTTGGGTCCCCCTTCCGGGGAGCAGTTTTTT | CASSLGPPSGEQFF
- | - | TRBJ2-3 | TRBV10-1 | TGCGCCAGCAGTGAGTCCGGAGGGTCTAGCACAGATACGCAGTATTTT | CASSESGGSSTDTQYF
- | - | TRBJ2-1 | TRBV10-3 | TGTGCCATCAGTGAGTCGAATGGGCAGGAGCAGTTCTTC | CAISESNGQEQFF
many | TRBD2 | TRBJ2-5 | TRBV2 | TGTGCCAGCTGTCTAGCGGGAGGGCAAGAGACCCAGTACTTC | CASCLAGGQETQYF
few | - | TRBJ2-2 | TRBV20-1 | TGCAGTGCTAGAGATCTACCAGGGTCCTCCGGGGAGCTGTTTTTT | CSARDLPGSSGELFF
many | - | TRBJ1-5 | TRBV20-1 | TGCAGTGCTAGCTTAAAGGGGGGCGCCGGCCAGCCCCAGCATTTT | CSASLKGGAGQPQHF
many | TRBD1 | TRBJ1-2 | TRBV7-9 | TGTGCCAGCAGCTTTCAGACAGGGGATGCCTATGGCTACACCTTC | CASSFQTGDAYGYTF
- | - | TRBJ2-7 | TRBV11-2 | TGTGCCAGCAGCCCGATTTCCCCCGGGAGTTACCCCTACGAGCAGTACTTC | CASSPISPGSYPYEQYF
- | TRBD1 | TRBJ1-6 | TRBV7-6 | TGTGCCAGCAGCCCGACCGACGGGACAGCGTATAATTCACCCCTCCACTTT | CASSPTDGTAYNSPLHF
few | TRBD1 | TRBJ1-4 | TRBV7-8 | TGTGCCAGCAGCTTAAAGACAGGGTTAATAACTAATGAAAAACTGTTTTTT | CASSLKTGLITNEKLFF
- | - | TRBJ2-5 | TRBV10-3 | TGTGCCATCAGGCCGGGACAGCCCGGGAGTGAGCAGTACTTC | CAIRPGQPGSEQYF
- | TRBD1 | TRBJ1-4 | TRBV4-1 | TGCGCCAGCAGCCAAGAAGGTTTCAAGGACAGGAGGAGTAAGAATGAAAAACTGTTTTTT | CASSQEGFKDRRSKNEKLFF
- | - | TRBJ2-7 | TRBV29-1 | TGCAGCGTTGAAGGGGGCAGGGTCTACGAGCAGTACTTC | CSVEGGRVYEQYF
- | TRBD1 | TRBJ1-6 | TRBV7-9 | TGTGCCAGCAGCTTTGGGACAGGGGATGGGTCACCCCTCCACTTT | CASSFGTGDGSPLHF
many | - | TRBJ2-7 | TRBV29-1 | TGCAGCGTTAGGGAGACGGGAGATTACGAGCAGTACTTC | CSVRETGDYEQYF
- | - | TRBJ2-6 | TRBV5-6 | TGTGCCAGCAGCTTAGGGACGGTAGGGGCCAACGTCCTGACTTTC | CASSLGTVGANVLTF
few | - | TRBJ1-6 | TRBV28 | TGTGCCAGCGACAGGTCCTATAATTCACCCCTCCACTTT | CASDRSYNSPLHF